Following are 18 T cell receptor beta chains from one sample sequenced in a study of T cell responses to AZD1222 COVID-19 vaccine (dated by TCRdb to the early 2020s). The library was built by means of the immunoSEQ multiplex PCR assay. Drawn from immuneACCESS, this table holds only the in-frame rearrangements with V and J called that TCRdb kept. Clones are partly lost; checked studies trace under half to an unresolved V gene and leave the rest unexplained. This sample gives about 120,000 clones in total; over 80% of them show up just once. The leading ten clones occupy under 7% of the sample. Read against the paper, the sample's time point label means: baseline before first vaccination. The sample here was peripheral blood, taken on day 0 of AZD1222 vaccination. The receptors here all came from an adult in good health.

A few counts support this clone. The chain joins TRBV19 to TRBJ2-1, with unresolved D. Per germline, CDR1 LNHDA and CDR2 SQIVND (reference sequence). The CDR3 is made up of 14 amino acids. Trimming took 1 base from V and 5 from J, leaving 9 bases between them. CDR3 DNA: TGTGCCAGTAGTATAGTCCCTGGGGACAATGAGCAGTTCTTC. This gives the protein CASSIVPGDNEQFF.

The rearrangement joins TRBV3-1 (or the pseudogene TRBV3-2) to TRBJ1-2, with a possible D match to TRBD1 (6 bases). Trimming took 0 bases from V and 5 from J, leaving 10 bases between them. CDR1 LGHDT and CDR2 YNNKEL come from the germline V gene (reference sequence). The CDR3 has 14 amino acids. CDR3 in amino acids: CASSQEQGIYGYTF. The CDR3 nucleotides read TGTGCCAGCAGCCAAGAGCAGGGGATATATGGCTACACCTTC.

This clone is a singleton in its sample. This rearrangement joins TRBV28 to TRBJ2-1; D ambiguous. CDR1 is MDHEN and CDR2 is SYDVKM in the germline V gene. The V and J ends lost 7 bases and 5 bases respectively, with 15 bases between them. The CDR3 is 14 residues long. Here the CDR3 DNA reads TGTGCCAGCACCCTATTAGCCACACACAATGAGCAGTTCTTC. Amino acid sequence: CASTLLATHNEQFF.

The chain couples TRBV5-4 to TRBJ2-7, with D possibly being TRBD1 (5 bases). Between the trimmed V and J ends, which lost 0 bases and 7 bases, there was a span of 14 bases. There are 14 residues in the CDR3. Looked up from germline, CDR1 is SGHNT and CDR2 is YYREEE (reference sequence). Here the CDR3 reads CASSLAYGAREQYF. The CDR3, as DNA: TGTGCCAGCAGCTTGGCCTATGGGGCGAGAGAGCAGTACTTC.

V gene TRBV9 combines with J gene TRBJ2-2; 13 bases agree with TRBD2. V shed 3 bases and J 2 bases; nucleotides not matched to a gene: 10. CDR1 and CDR2 from the germline V gene are SGDLS and YYNGEE. The CDR3 has 19 amino acids. The CDR3 nucleotides read TGTGCCAGCAGCGCTAGACTAGCGGGGGGCTACTACAACACCGGGGAGCTGTTTTTT. Translating gives CASSARLAGGYYNTGELFF.

CDR3 DNA: TGTGCCAGTAGTATAGACCGGGACATCCACACAGATACGCAGTATTTT. It specifies CASSIDRDIHTDTQYF. The chain is built from TRBV19 and TRBJ2-3; a weak D match, TRBD1 (6 bases). V was trimmed by 0 bases and J by 2 bases, leaving 12 bases between them. There are 16 residues in the CDR3. Germline-derived CDR1 and CDR2 are LNHDA and SQIVND (reference sequence).

The rearrangement uses TRBV7-2 and TRBJ2-1, with TRBD2 identical over 9 bases. The V and J ends lost 4 bases and 12 bases, in that order; junction bases with no gene match: 7. This CDR3 comprises 13 residues. From germline, CDR1 is SGHTA and CDR2 FQGNSA. CDR3: CASSSLAGRRQFF. The DNA of the CDR3 is TGTGCCAGCAGCTCCCTAGCGGGGAGGAGGCAGTTCTTC.

The rearrangement uses TRBV6-5 and TRBJ2-2, with 8 nucleotides matching TRBD1. Germline assignment: CDR1 MNHEY and CDR2 SVGAGI. The CDR3 length is 15 residues. Unmatched junction bases numbered 8, after V lost 6 bases and J lost 5 bases. The CDR3 loop is CASRVQGAHTGELFF. CDR3 in DNA: TGTGCCAGCAGGGTGCAGGGGGCTCATACCGGGGAGCTGTTTTTT.

Concerning this clone itself: Distinct nucleotide sequences in the sample also encode this CDR3. The chain uses TRBV6-5 and TRBJ2-5, with TRBD1 identical over 7 bases. CDR1 and CDR2 (germline): MNHEY, SVGAGI. There are 13 residues in the CDR3. The J segment lost 3 bases and the V segment lost 6 bases, leaving 4 bases of the junction unmatched. The CDR3, as DNA: TGTGCCAGCAGGCGACAGGGAGAAGAGACCCAGTACTTC. This codes for CASRRQGEETQYF.

The rearrangement joins TRBV18 to TRBJ2-5; possibly TRBD2 for D (6 bases). In germline, CDR1 is KGHSH, CDR2 LQKENI. This CDR3 spans 14 amino acids. V was trimmed by 3 bases and J by 5 bases, leaving 13 bases between them. The CDR3 loop reads CASSPTGVGETQYF. CDR3 coding DNA: TGTGCCAGCTCACCCACGGGAGTGGGGGAGACCCAGTACTTC.

V usage is TRBV19 and J usage is TRBJ1-1, with 7 bases aligning to TRBD1. The CDR3 sequence is 15 residues long. Germline V gene data show CDR1 as LNHDA and CDR2 as SQIVND (reference sequence). V lost 5 bases, J lost 3 bases, and 9 bases stayed unmatched. The CDR3: CASSFQGGIDTEAFF. CDR3 in DNA: TGTGCCAGTAGTTTCCAGGGGGGGATTGACACTGAAGCTTTCTTT.

The V gene is TRBV28, the J gene TRBJ1-3, with D possibly matching TRBD1 (5 bases). In germline, CDR1 is MDHEN, CDR2 SYDVKM. The CDR3 is 15 residues long. V dropped 8 bases and J dropped 0 bases, with 14 bases sitting between them. The CDR3 coding sequence is TGTGCCAGCGAGGGGCAGCCTGACTCTGGAAACACCATATATTTT. Translating it yields CASEGQPDSGNTIYF.

This clone was recorded only once. V is TRBV6-5 and J is TRBJ1-5, with TRBD1 as a possible D gene (5 bases). Germline CDR1 and CDR2: MNHEY and SVGAGI. V was cut by 2 bases and J by 1 base, with 6 bases left in between. The CDR3 consists of 14 residues. The CDR3 nucleotides read TGTGCCAGCAGTTACAAGGGGAGCAATCAGCCCCAGCATTTT. Amino acid sequence: CASSYKGSNQPQHF.

Comments on this clone: An end of the junction differs from the germline gene, which may be a read error. The chain couples TRBV24-1 to TRBJ2-5, with D possibly TRBD2 on 5 matching bases. Germline CDR1 and CDR2: KGHDR and SFDVKD. This CDR3 comprises 14 residues. DNA of the CDR3: TGTGCCACCCAAAGCTCGGAGCGGACCTTTAAGAAGGACTTC. Translation: CATQSSERTFKKDF.

In this sample, this clone turned up a few times. The rearrangement uses TRBV19 and TRBJ2-5; 13 bases align to TRBD2. Looked up from germline, CDR1 is LNHDA and CDR2 is SQIVND (reference sequence). V trimming: 8 bases; J trimming: 3 bases; junction bases outside the gene matches: 3. CDR3 length: 14 amino acids. In DNA form, the CDR3 reads TGTGCCAGTCGCGGACTAGCGGGGGAAGAGACCCAGTACTTC. This gives the protein CASRGLAGEETQYF.

This clone was observed a single time. This chain joins TRBV6-2 or TRBV6-3 and TRBJ2-7; a possible D gene is TRBD1 (6 bases). The CDR3 extends over 15 amino acids. Trimming pared 5 bases from V and 2 bases from J, leaving 16 bases between. Germline V CDR1 and CDR2: MNHEY, SVGEGT. DNA for the CDR3: TGTGCCAGCAGTGGATGGACAGTGAAGGCCTACGAGCAGTACTTC. It specifies CASSGWTVKAYEQYF.

This chain joins TRBV6-5 and TRBJ2-3; D possibly matches TRBD1 or TRBD2 (7 bases each). The CDR3 has 16 residues. V was trimmed by 4 bases and J by 5 bases, leaving 19 bases between them. The germline gives CDR1 MNHEY, CDR2 SVGAGI. The CDR3 DNA follows: TGTGCCAGCAGTTCGGGGGAGGGGGCGCCCGGAGATACGCAGTATTTT. It encodes CASSSGEGAPGDTQYF.

This clone was observed a few times. V usage is TRBV27 and J usage is TRBJ2-7; 9 positions match TRBD2. The CDR3 covers 14 residues. Germline trimming cut 5 bases from V and 7 bases from J; bases unmatched to any gene: 9. Looked up from germline, CDR1 is MNHEY and CDR2 is SMNVEV (reference sequence). CDR3 sequence: CASSRLAANREQYF. CDR3 DNA: TGTGCCAGCAGTCGACTAGCGGCTAACAGGGAGCAGTACTTC.